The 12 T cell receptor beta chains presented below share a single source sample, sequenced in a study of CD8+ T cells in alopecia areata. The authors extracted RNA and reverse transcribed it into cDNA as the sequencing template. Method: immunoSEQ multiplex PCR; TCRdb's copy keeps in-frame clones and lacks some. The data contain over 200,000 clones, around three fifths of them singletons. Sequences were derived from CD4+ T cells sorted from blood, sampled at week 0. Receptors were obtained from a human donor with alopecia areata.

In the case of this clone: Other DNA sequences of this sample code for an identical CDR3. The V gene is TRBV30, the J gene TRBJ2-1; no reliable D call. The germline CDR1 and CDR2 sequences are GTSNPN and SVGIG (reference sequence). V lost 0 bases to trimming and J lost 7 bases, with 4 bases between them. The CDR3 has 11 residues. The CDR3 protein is CAWSVPNEQFF. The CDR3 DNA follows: TGTGCCTGGAGTGTACCAAATGAGCAGTTCTTC. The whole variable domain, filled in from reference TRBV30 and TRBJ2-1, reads SQTIHQWPATLVQPVGSPLSLECTVEGTSNPNLYWYRQAAGRGLQLLFYSVGIGQISSEVPQNLSASRPQDRQFILSSKKLLLSDSGFYLCAWSVPNEQFFGPGTRLTVL.

CDR3 region: CASSSGLALNEQFF. CDR3 nucleotides: TGTGCCAGCAGCTCGGGACTAGCCCTCAATGAGCAGTTCTTC. The chain employs TRBV7-6 and TRBJ2-1; the match to TRBD2 covers 9 bases. CDR3 length equals 14 residues. Germline lookup yields CDR1 SGHVS and CDR2 FNYEAQ. J gave up 6 bases and V 4 bases, and 4 bases lay outside the gene matches.

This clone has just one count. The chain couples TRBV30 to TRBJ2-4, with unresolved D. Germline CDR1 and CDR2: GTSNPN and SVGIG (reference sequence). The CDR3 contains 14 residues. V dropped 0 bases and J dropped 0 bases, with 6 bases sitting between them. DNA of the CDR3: TGTGCCTGGAGTGTACCGAAAGCCAAAAACATTCAGTACTTC. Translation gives CAWSVPKAKNIQYF.

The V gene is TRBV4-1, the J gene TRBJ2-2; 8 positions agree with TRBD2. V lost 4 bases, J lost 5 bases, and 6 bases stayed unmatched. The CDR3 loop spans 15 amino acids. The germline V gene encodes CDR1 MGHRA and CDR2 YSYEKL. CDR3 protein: CASSPAGVNTGELFF. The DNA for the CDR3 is TGCGCCAGCAGCCCAGCGGGAGTAAATACCGGGGAGCTGTTTTTT.

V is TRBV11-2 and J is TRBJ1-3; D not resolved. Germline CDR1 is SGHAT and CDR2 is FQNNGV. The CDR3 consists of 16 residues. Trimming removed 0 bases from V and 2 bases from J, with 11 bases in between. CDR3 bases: TGTGCCAGCAGCTTAGAGGCCCCTGAAGCTGGAAACACCATATATTTT. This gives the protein CASSLEAPEAGNTIYF.

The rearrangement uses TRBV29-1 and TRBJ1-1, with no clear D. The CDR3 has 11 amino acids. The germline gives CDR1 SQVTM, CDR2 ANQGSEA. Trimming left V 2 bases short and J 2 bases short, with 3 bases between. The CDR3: CSVEINTEAFF. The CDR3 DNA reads TGCAGCGTTGAAATAAACACTGAAGCTTTCTTT.

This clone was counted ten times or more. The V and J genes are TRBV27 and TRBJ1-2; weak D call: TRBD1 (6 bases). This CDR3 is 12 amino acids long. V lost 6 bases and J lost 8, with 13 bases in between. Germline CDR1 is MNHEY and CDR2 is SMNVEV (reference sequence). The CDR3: CASRTTGSGYTF. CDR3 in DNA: TGTGCCAGCAGAACTACAGGGTCCGGCTACACCTTC.

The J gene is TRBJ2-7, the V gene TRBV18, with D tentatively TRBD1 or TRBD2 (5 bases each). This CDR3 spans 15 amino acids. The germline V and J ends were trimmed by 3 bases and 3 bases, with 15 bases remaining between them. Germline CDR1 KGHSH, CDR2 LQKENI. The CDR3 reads CASSPTGRSLYEQYF. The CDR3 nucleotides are TGTGCCAGCTCACCTACGGGACGCAGCCTCTACGAGCAGTACTTC.

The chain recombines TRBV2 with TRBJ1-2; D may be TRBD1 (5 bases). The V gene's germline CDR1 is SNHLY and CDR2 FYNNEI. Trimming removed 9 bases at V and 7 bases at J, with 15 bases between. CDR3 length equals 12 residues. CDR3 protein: CASSTQGLGYTF. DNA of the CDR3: TGTGCCAGTTCGACGCAGGGACTTGGCTACACCTTC.

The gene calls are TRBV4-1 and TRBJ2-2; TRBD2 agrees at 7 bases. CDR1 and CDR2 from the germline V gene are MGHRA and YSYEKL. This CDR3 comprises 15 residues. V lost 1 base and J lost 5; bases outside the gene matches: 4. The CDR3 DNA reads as TGCGCCAGCAGCCAAGGGACTAGAGAAACCGGGGAGCTGTTTTTT. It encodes CASSQGTRETGELFF.

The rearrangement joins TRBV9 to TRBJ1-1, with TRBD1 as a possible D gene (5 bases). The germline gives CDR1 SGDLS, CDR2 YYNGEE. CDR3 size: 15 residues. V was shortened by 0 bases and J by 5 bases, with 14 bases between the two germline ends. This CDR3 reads CASSVGPSGGTEAFF. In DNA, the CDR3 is TGTGCCAGCAGCGTAGGACCATCCGGGGGGACTGAAGCTTTCTTT.

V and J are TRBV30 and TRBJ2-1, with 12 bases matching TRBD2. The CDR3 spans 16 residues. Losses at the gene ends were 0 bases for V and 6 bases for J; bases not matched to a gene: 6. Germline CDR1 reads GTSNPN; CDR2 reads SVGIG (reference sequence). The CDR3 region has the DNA TGTGCCTGGAGTGTACTAGCGGGAGGCCTCTCCAATGAGCAGTTCTTC. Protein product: CAWSVLAGGLSNEQFF.